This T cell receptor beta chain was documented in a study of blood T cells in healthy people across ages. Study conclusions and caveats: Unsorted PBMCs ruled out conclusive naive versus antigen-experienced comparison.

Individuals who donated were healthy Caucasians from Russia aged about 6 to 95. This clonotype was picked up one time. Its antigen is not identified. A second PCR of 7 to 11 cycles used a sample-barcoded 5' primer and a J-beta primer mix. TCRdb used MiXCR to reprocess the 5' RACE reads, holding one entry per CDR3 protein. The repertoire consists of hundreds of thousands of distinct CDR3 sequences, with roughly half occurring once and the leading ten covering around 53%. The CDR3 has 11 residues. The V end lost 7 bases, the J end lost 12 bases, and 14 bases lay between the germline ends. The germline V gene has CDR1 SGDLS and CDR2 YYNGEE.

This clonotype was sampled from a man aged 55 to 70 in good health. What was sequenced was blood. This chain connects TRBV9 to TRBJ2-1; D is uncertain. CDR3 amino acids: CASAPSPGQFF. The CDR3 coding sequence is TGTGCCAGCGCCCCGTCGCCGGGGCAGTTCTTC.